The rows below give T cell receptor beta chains drawn from one sample of a study of blood T cell repertoires in COVID-19. Repertoires were generated with immunoSEQ multiplex PCR, while TCRdb's copy carries only in-frame clones and drops some. The sample lists some 230,000 clones, 65% to 90% occurring once. Material: peripheral blood. The source is a woman in her fifties or sixties with acute or convalescent COVID-19. The CDR3 runs from the conserved cysteine through the conserved F or W. The D gene is left open where the match is weak. The listing skips clone size in some rows; elsewhere it reads once, few, many or a size class.

V: TRBV6-6; size: .; J: TRBJ2-3; D: .; DNA: TGTGCCACCCCGCAGGGTGAAACAGATACGCAGTATTTT; CDR3: CATPQGETDTQYF
V: TRBV4-2; size: .; J: TRBJ2-5; D: TRBD2; DNA: TGTGCCAGCAGCCTACAGACTAGCGGGGGGTTTAAAGAGACCCAGTACTTC; CDR3: CASSLQTSGGFKETQYF
V: TRBV11-2; size: .; J: TRBJ1-6; D: TRBD1; DNA: TGTGCCAGCAGGCCCACCGGGACAGGGAATTCACCCCTCCACTTT; CDR3: CASRPTGTGNSPLHF
V: TRBV15; size: .; J: TRBJ1-1; D: .; DNA: TGTGCCACCAATATGTGGGGGCGGAACACTGAAGCTTTCTTT; CDR3: CATNMWGRNTEAFF
V: TRBV25-1; size: once; J: TRBJ2-3; D: .; DNA: TGTGCCAGCAGTGAATTCGCAAGGGGCGGAACAGATACGCAGTATTTT; CDR3: CASSEFARGGTDTQYF
V: TRBV23-1; size: .; J: TRBJ2-2; D: .; DNA: TGCGCCAGCAGTGCCGGGACACCGATCCTAGTTCCCTTCCCCGGGGAGCTGTTTTTT; CDR3: CASSAGTPILVPFPGELFF
V: TRBV27; size: .; J: TRBJ2-2; D: TRBD1; DNA: TGTGCCAGCAGTTTCGACAGGGATCGGAACACCGGGGAGCTGTTTTTT; CDR3: CASSFDRDRNTGELFF
V: TRBV12-3/TRBV12-4; size: few; J: TRBJ1-1; D: .; DNA: TGTGCCAGCAGAGAGCAGGGTAACACTGAAGCTTTCTTT; CDR3: CASREQGNTEAFF
V: TRBV28; size: .; J: TRBJ1-5; D: .; DNA: TGTGCCAGCACCGGGGGGGGCGATGGCAATCAGCCCCAGCATTTT; CDR3: CASTGGGDGNQPQHF
V: TRBV3-1/TRBV3-2; size: few; J: TRBJ1-1; D: .; DNA: TGTGCCAGCAGCCCCCGGAGGGCCAACACTGAAGCTTTCTTT; CDR3: CASSPRRANTEAFF
V: TRBV28; size: few; J: TRBJ1-2; D: .; DNA: TGTGCCAGCAGTTCGACGGGTGGCTACACCTTC; CDR3: CASSSTGGYTF
V: TRBV11-2; size: .; J: TRBJ1-1; D: .; DNA: TGTGCCAGCAGCTTACGGGGGAACACTGAAGCTTTCTTT; CDR3: CASSLRGNTEAFF
V: TRBV5-6; size: .; J: TRBJ1-3; D: .; DNA: TGTGCCAGCAGCCGGATCCAAGCCAGCGCAGGAAACACCATATATTTT; CDR3: CASSRIQASAGNTIYF
V: TRBV7-9; size: .; J: TRBJ2-7; D: TRBD1; DNA: TGTGCCAGCAGCGCCGTACAGGGGGTTTTAGACGAGCAGTACTTC; CDR3: CASSAVQGVLDEQYF
V: TRBV6-5; size: .; J: TRBJ2-7; D: .; DNA: TGTGCCAGTAGCCGGGACTCGGCCTACGAGCAGTACTTC; CDR3: CASSRDSAYEQYF
V: TRBV12-3/TRBV12-4; size: .; J: TRBJ1-6; D: .; DNA: TGTGCCAGCGGGCGGGAAGGCTCACCCCTCCACTTT; CDR3: CASGREGSPLHF
V: TRBV10-3; size: .; J: TRBJ2-5; D: .; DNA: TGTGCCATCAGTGCCGGCGGGGCGGCTGTGGAGACCCAGTACTTC; CDR3: CAISAGGAAVETQYF
V: TRBV11-2; size: .; J: TRBJ2-7; D: .; DNA: TGTGCCAGCAGCTTAGAGGCCGTTTCCTACGAGCAGTACTTC; CDR3: CASSLEAVSYEQYF
V: TRBV6-2/TRBV6-3; size: .; J: TRBJ2-3; D: TRBD2; DNA: TGTGCCAGCAGTTTAGAAGCGGGGGGGAGCACAGATACGCAGTATTTT; CDR3: CASSLEAGGSTDTQYF
V: TRBV14; size: .; J: TRBJ1-2; D: .; DNA: TGTGCCAGCAGCCAAGTGGACAGATACTATGGCTACACCTTC; CDR3: CASSQVDRYYGYTF